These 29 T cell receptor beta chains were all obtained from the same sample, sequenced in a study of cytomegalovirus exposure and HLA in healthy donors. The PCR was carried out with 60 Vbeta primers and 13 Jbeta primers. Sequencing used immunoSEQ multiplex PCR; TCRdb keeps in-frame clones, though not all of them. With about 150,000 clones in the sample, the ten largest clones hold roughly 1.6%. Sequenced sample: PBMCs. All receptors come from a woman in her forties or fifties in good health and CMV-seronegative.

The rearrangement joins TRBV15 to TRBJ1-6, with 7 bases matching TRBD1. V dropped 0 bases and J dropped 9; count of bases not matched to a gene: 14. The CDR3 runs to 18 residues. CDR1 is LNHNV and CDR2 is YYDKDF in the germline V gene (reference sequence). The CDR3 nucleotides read TGTGCCACCAGCAGAGATATTGGGTTTGACAGGGTGATTTCACCCCTCCACTTT. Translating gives CATSRDIGFDRVISPLHF.

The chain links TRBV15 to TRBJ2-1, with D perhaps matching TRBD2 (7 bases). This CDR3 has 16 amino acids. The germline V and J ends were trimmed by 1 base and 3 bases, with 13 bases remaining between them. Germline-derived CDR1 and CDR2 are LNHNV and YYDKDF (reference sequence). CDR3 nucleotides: TGTGCCACCAGCAGAGGAGGGGGGGGCTTCTACAATGAGCAGTTCTTC. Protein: CATSRGGGGFYNEQFF.

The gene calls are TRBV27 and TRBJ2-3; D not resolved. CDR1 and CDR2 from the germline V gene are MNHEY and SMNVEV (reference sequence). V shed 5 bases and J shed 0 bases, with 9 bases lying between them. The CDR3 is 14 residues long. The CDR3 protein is CASSPLASTDTQYF. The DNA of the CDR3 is TGTGCCAGCAGTCCCTTAGCTAGCACAGATACGCAGTATTTT.

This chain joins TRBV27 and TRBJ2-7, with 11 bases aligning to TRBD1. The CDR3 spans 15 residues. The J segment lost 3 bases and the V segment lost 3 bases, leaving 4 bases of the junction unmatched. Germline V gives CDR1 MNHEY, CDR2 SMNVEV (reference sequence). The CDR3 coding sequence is TGTGCCAGCAGTTTGGTCGGGACAGGGGGCTACGAGCAGTACTTC. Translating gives CASSLVGTGGYEQYF.

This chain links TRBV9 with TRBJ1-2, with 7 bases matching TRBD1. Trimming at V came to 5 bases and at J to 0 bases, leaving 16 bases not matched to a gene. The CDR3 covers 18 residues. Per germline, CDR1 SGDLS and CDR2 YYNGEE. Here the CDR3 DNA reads TGTGCCAGCAGTGAGGGAGTATTGTGGGACAGCTCTAACTATGGCTACACCTTC. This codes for CASSEGVLWDSSNYGYTF. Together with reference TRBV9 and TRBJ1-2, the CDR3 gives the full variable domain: DSGVTQTPKHLITATGQRVTLRCSPRSGDLSVYWYQQSLDQGLQFLIQYYNGEERAKGNILERFSAQQFPDLHSELNLSSLELGDSALYFCASSEGVLWDSSNYGYTFGSGTRLTVV.

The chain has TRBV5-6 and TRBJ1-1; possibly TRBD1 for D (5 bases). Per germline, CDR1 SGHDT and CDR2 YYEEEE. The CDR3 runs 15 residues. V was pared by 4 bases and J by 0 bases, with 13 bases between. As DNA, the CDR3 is TGTGCCAGCAGCCCCTGGACAATTATGAACACTGAAGCTTTCTTT. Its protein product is CASSPWTIMNTEAFF.

This CDR3 reads CASSLMTGSDEQYF. The DNA for the CDR3 is TGTGCCAGTAGTTTAATGACAGGGTCCGACGAGCAGTACTTC. This chain joins TRBV19 and TRBJ2-7; TRBD1 aligns across 7 bases. The CDR3 covers 14 residues. The germline V gene encodes CDR1 LNHDA and CDR2 SQIVND (reference sequence). The trim removed 5 bases at V and 5 bases at J, leaving 9 bases unmatched. The entire variable domain, with the rest obtained from reference TRBV19 and TRBJ2-7, is as follows: DGGITQSPKYLFRKEGQNVTLSCEQNLNHDAMYWYRQDPGQGLRLIYYSQIVNDFQKGDIAEGYSVSREKKESFPLTVTSAQKNPTAFYLCASSLMTGSDEQYFGPGTRLTVT.

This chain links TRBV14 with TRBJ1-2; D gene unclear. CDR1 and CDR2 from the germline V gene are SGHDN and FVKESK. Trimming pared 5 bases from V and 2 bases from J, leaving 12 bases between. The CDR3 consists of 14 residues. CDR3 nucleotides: TGTGCCAGCAGCTGGATGACTCAGAACTATGGCTACACCTTC. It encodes CASSWMTQNYGYTF.

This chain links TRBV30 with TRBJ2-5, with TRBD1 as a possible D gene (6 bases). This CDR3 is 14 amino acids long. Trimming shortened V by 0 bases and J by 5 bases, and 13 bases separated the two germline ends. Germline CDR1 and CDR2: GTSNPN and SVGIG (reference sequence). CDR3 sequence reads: CAWSVLQGSETQYF. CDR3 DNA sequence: TGTGCCTGGAGTGTACTGCAGGGGAGCGAGACCCAGTACTTC.

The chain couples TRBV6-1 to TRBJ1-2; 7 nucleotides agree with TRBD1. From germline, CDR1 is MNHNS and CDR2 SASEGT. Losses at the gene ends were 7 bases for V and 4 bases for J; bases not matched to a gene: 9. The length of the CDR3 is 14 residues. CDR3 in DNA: TGTGCCAGCACCGGACAACAGGGGACCTATGGCTACACCTTC. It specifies CASTGQQGTYGYTF.

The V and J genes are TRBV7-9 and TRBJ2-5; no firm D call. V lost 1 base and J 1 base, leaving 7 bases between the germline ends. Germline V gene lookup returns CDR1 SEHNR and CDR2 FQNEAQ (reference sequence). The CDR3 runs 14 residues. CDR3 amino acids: CASSLDPVQETQYF. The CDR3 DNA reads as TGTGCCAGCAGCTTAGATCCGGTCCAAGAGACCCAGTACTTC.

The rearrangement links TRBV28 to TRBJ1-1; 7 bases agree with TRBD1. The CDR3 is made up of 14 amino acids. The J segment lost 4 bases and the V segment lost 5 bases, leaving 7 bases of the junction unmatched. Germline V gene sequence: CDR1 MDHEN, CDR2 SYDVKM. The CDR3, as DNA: TGTGCCAGCAGTCAGGGGGTTTTAAGCACTGAAGCTTTCTTT. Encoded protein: CASSQGVLSTEAFF.

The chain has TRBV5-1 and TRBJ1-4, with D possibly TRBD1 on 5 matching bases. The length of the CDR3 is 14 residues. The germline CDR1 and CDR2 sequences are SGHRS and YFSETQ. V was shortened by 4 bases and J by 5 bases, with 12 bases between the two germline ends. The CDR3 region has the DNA TGCGCCAGCAGCCCGAGACAGACGAATGAAAAACTGTTTTTT. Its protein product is CASSPRQTNEKLFF. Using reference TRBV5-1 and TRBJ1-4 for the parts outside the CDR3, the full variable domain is KAGVTQTPRYLIKTRGQQVTLSCSPISGHRSVSWYQQTPGQGLQFLFEYFSETQRNKGNFPGRFSGRQFSNSRSEMNVSTLELGDSALYLCASSPRQTNEKLFFGSGTQLSVL.

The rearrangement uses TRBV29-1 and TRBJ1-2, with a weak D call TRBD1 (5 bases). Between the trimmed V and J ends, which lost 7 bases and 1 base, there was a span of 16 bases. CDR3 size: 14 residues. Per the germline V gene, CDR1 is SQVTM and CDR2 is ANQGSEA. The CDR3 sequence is CSAGHSDDNYGYTF. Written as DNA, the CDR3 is TGCAGCGCCGGACATTCGGATGATAACTATGGCTACACCTTC.

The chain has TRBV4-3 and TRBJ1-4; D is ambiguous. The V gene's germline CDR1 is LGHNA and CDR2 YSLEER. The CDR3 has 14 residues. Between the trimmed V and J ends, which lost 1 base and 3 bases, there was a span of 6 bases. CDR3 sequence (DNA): TGCGCCAGCAGCCAAGGGAGTCCTAATGAAAAACTGTTTTTT. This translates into CASSQGSPNEKLFF.

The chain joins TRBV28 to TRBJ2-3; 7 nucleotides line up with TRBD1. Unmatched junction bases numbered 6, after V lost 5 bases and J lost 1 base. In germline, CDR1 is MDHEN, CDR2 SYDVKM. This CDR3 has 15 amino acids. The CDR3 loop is CASSKQGRGTDTQYF. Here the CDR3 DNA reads TGTGCCAGCAGTAAACAGGGGCGAGGCACAGATACGCAGTATTTT.

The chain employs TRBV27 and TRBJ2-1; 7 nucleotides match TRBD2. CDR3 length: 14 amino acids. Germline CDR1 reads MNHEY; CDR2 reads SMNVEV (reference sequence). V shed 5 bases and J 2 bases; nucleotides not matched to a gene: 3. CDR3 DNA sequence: TGTGCCAGCAGTCGGGCGGGGGCCTACAATGAGCAGTTCTTC. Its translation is CASSRAGAYNEQFF.

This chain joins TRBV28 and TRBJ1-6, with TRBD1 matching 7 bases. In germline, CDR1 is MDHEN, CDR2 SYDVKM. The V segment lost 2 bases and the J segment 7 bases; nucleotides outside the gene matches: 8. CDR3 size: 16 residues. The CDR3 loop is CASSLPDRVGNSPLHF. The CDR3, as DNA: TGTGCCAGCAGTTTACCAGACAGGGTGGGGAATTCACCCCTCCACTTT.

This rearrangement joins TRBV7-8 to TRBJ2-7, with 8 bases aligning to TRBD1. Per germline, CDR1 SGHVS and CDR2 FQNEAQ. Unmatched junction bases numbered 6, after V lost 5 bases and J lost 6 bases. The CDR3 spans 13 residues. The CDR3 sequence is CASSLRQGFEQYF. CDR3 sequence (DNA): TGTGCCAGCAGCCTACGACAGGGGTTCGAGCAGTACTTC. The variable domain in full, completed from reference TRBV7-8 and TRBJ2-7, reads GAGVSQSPRYKVAKRGQDVALRCDPISGHVSLFWYQQALGQGPEFLTYFQNEAQLDKSGLPSDRFFAERPEGSVSTLKIQRTQQEDSAVYLCASSLRQGFEQYFGPGTRLTVT.

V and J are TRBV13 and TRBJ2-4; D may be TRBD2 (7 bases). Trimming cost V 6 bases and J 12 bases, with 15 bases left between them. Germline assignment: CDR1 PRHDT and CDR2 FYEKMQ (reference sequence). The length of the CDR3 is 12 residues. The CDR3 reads CASRRGGEGQYF. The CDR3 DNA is TGTGCCAGCAGAAGGGGGGGAGAGGGTCAGTACTTC.

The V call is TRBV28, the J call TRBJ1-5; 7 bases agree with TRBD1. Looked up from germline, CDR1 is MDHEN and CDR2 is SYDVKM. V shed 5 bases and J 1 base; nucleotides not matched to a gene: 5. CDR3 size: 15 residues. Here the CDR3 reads CASSLGQVSNQPQHF. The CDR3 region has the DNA TGTGCCAGCAGTCTCGGACAGGTGAGCAATCAGCCCCAGCATTTT.

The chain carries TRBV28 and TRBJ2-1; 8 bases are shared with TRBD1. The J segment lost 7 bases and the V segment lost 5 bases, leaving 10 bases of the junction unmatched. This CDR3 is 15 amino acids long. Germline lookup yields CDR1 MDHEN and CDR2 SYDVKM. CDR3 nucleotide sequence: TGTGCCAGCAGTCCCCCCGGGACAGGATTAAATGAGCAGTTCTTC. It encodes CASSPPGTGLNEQFF.

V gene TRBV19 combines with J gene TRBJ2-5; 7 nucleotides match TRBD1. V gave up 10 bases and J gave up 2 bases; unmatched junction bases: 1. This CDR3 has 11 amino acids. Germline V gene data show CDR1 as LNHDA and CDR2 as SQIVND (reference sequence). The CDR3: CATGQQETQYF. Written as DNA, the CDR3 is TGTGCCACGGGACAGCAAGAGACCCAGTACTTC.

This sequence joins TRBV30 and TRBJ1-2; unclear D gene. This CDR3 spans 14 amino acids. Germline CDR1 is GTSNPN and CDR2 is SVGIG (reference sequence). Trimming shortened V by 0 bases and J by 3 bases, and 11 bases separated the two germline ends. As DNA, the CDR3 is TGTGCCTGGAGTGTATCCGGGGTGGACTATGGCTACACCTTC. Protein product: CAWSVSGVDYGYTF.

CDR3 protein: CASSQDAQEGQPQHF. The CDR3 nucleotides read TGTGCCAGCAGCCAAGATGCACAGGAGGGACAGCCCCAGCATTTT. The chain couples TRBV4-2 to TRBJ1-5; maybe TRBD1 (5 bases). Germline assignment: CDR1 LGHNA and CDR2 YNFKEQ. V was trimmed by 0 bases and J by 7 bases, leaving 13 bases between them. The CDR3 is 15 residues long.

Here the CDR3 reads CASSAGTSGSGVNEQYF. Here the CDR3 DNA reads TGTGCCAGCTCAGCCGGGACTAGCGGGAGCGGTGTCAACGAGCAGTACTTC. The chain couples TRBV18 to TRBJ2-7; 14 bases match TRBD2. Per the germline V gene, CDR1 is KGHSH and CDR2 is LQKENI. V lost 5 bases and J lost 5; bases outside the gene matches: 11. This CDR3 is 17 amino acids long.

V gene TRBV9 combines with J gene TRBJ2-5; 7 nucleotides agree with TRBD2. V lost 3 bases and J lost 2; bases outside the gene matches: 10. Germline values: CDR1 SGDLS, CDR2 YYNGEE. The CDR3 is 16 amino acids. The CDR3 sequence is CASSAGNLGGQETQYF. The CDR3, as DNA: TGTGCCAGCAGCGCCGGAAATTTGGGAGGGCAAGAGACCCAGTACTTC.

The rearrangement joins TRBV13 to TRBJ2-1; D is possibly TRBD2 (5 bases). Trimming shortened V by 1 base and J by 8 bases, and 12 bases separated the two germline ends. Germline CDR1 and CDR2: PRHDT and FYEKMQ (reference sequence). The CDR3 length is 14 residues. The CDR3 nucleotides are TGTGCCAGCAGCTTAGAGGGCGGGCTGGATGAGCAGTTCTTC. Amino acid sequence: CASSLEGGLDEQFF.

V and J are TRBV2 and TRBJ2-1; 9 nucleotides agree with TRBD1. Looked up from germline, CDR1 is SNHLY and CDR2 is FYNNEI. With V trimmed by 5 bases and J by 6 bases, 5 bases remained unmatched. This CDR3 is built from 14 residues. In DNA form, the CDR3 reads TGTGCCAGCAGTACCGGGACAGGGATCAATGAGCAGTTCTTC. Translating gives CASSTGTGINEQFF.